The text below deals with one TCR beta chain. Its antigen remains unidentified. The source of the sample is a study of T cell repertoires in cytomegalovirus infection. Study details: Shared public TCR beta signatures pointed to both CMV infection and a matching HLA type. Study observations and caveats: Dominating the ex vivo response were TCR beta clonotypes that were CMV-specific and HLA-C-restricted. Cumulative frequency of public TCR beta families picked out carriers of CMV plus the relevant HLA.

TCRdb redid the calling of the reads with MiXCR, one entry per CDR3 protein. This table holds just over 150,000 distinct CDR3 sequences, roughly a quarter found once. The sequence came from a human donor in good health (CMV status not recorded). Some clones in this sample may be carry-over from other donors' samples. The specimen sequenced was PBMCs.

The CDR3 DNA is TGTGCCAGCAGCCCTCCGACAGGGCCAGAGACCCAGTACTTC. Protein product: CASSPPTGPETQYF. The chain links TRBV2 to TRBJ2-5; 7 bases fit TRBD1. The CDR3 contains 14 residues. CDR1 is SNHLY and CDR2 is FYNNEI in the germline V gene. With 6 bases clipped from V and 4 bases from J, the junction kept 8 bases outside the gene matches.